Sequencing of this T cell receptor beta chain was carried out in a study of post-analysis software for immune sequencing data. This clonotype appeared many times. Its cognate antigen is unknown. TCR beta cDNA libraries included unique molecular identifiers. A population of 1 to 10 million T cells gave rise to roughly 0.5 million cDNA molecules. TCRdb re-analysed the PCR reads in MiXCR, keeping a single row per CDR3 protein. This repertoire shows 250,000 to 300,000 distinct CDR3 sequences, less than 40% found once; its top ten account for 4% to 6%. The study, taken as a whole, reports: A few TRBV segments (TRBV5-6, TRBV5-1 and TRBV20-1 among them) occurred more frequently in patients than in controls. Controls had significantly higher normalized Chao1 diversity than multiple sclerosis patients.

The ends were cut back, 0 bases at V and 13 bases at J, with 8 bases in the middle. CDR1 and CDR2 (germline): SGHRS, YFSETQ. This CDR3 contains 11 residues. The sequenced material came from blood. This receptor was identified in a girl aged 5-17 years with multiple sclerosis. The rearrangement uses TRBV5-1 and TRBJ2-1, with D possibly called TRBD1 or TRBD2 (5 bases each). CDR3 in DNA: TGCGCCAGCAGCTTGGTGGGGGAACAGTTCTTC. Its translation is CASSLVGEQFF.